The clone carrying this T cell receptor (beta chain) was counted ten times or more. The source of the sample is a study of blood T cells in healthy people across ages. The second PCR ran about 6 to 12 cycles with a sample-barcoded 5' primer and J-beta primers. Each cDNA molecule was tagged by a template-switch adaptor with 12 random nucleotides. TCRdb analysed the 5' RACE reads with MiXCR anew, one entry per CDR3 protein. The sample has about 1.6 million distinct CDR3 sequences, about 31% seen once. Each sample had at least 6 million PBMCs isolated. With 2 bases clipped from V and 0 bases from J, the junction kept 14 bases outside the gene matches. The CDR3 has 20 residues. CDR1 MNHEY and CDR2 SVGAGI come from the germline V gene.

Sequencing input: blood. This chain joins TRBV6-5 and TRBJ2-5; TRBD2 aligns across 11 bases. The sequence was collected from a woman in her twenties or thirties in good health. CDR3 nucleotide sequence: TGTGCCAGCAGTTACCCCCTTCCCCCTAGCGGGGGGCCGTACCAAGAGACCCAGTACTTC. The encoded protein is CASSYPLPPSGGPYQETQYF.